This T cell receptor beta chain originates from a study of T cell repertoires in cytomegalovirus infection. Overall study: It was recently identified HLA-C-restricted and well-studied HLA-B-restricted CMV epitopes that the study used. Matching HLA type, along with CMV infection, was indicated by public TCR beta signatures. Study results and caveats: Totalled public TCR beta family frequency picked out people who carried CMV plus the relevant HLA.

MiXCR was run by TCRdb on the reads, yielding one entry per CDR3 protein. The sample shows about 280,000 distinct CDR3 sequences, under 25% of them seen only once. Germline CDR1 reads MNHEY; CDR2 reads SVGEGT. With 7 bases removed from V and 3 bases from J, the gap between germline ends came to 22 bases. CDR3 length: 16 amino acids. Notes on this clonotype: What it binds is unknown.

The V and J genes are TRBV6-2 or TRBV6-3 and TRBJ2-7; D possibly uses TRBD1 or TRBD2 (5 bases each). Here the sequenced sample was cultured PBMCs, taken from culture after CMV antigen stimulation. The TCR originated in a human donor in good health (CMV status not recorded). Some clones in this sample may be carry-over from other donors' samples. The CDR3 nucleotides are TGTGCCAGCATGGGACCCGAAGAATCTCCATACTACGAGCAGTACTTC. It specifies CASMGPEESPYYEQYF.